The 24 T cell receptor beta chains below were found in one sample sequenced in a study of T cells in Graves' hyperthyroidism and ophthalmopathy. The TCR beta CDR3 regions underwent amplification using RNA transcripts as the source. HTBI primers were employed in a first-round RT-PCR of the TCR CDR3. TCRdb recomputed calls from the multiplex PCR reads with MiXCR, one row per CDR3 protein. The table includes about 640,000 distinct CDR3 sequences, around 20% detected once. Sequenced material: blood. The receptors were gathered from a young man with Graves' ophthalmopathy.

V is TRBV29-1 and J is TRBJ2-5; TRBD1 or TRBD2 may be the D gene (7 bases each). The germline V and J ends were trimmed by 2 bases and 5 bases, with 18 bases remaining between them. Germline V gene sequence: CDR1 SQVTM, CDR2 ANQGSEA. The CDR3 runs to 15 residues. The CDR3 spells CSVETQGGGGETQYF. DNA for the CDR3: TGCAGCGTTGAAACCCAGGGAGGGGGCGGGGAGACCCAGTACTTC. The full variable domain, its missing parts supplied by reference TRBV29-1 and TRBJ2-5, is SAVISQKPSRDICQRGTSLTIQCQVDSQVTMMFWYRQQPGQSLTLIATANQGSEATYESGFVIDKFPISRPNLTFSTLTVSNMSPEDSSIYLCSVETQGGGGETQYFGPGTRLLVL.

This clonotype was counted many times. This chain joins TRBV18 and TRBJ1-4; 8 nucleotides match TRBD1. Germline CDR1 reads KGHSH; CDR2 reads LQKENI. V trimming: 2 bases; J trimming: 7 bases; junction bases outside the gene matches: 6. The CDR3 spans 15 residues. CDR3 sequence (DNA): TGTGCCAGCTCACCATCGACAGGGGCCTTTGAAAAACTGTTTTTT. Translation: CASSPSTGAFEKLFF.

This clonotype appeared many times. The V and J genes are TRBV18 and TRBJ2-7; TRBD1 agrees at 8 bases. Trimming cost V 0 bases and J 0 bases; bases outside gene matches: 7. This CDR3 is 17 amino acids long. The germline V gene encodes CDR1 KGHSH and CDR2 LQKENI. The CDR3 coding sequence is TGTGCCAGCTCACCACCTCGGACAGGGCCCAACTCCTACGAGCAGTACTTC. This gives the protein CASSPPRTGPNSYEQYF. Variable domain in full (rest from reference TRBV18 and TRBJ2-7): NAGVMQNPRHLVRRRGQEARLRCSPMKGHSHVYWYRQLPEEGLKFMVYLQKENIIDESGMPKERFSAEFPKEGPSILRIQQVVRGDSAAYFCASSPPRTGPNSYEQYFGPGTRLTVT.

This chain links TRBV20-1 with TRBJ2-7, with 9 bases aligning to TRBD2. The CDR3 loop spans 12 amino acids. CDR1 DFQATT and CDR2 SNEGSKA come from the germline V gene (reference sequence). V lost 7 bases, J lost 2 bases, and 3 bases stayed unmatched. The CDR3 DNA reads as TGCAGTGGGCGGGAGGGTACCTACGAGCAGTACTTC. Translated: CSGREGTYEQYF.

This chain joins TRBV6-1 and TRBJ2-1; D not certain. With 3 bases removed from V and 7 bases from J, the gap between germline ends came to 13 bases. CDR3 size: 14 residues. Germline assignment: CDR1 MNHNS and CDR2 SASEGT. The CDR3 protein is CASSDASTANEQFF. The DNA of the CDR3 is TGTGCCAGCAGTGACGCATCGACCGCGAATGAGCAGTTCTTC.

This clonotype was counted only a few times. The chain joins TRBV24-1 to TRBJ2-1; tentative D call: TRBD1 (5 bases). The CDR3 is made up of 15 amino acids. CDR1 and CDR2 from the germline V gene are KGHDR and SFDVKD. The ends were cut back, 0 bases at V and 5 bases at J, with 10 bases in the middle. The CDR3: CATSDLQGNNNEQFF. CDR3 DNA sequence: TGTGCCACCAGTGATTTGCAGGGCAACAACAATGAGCAGTTCTTC.

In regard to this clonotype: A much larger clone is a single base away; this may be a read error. The CDR3 reads CASSFEHPPYEQYF. For the CDR3, the DNA is TGTGCCAGCAGTTTTGAGCACCCCCCCTACGAGCAGTACTTC. The chain recombines TRBV28 with TRBJ2-7, with no clear D. The CDR3 sequence is 14 residues long. From germline, CDR1 is MDHEN and CDR2 SYDVKM. V shed 3 bases and J shed 2 bases, with 11 bases lying between them.

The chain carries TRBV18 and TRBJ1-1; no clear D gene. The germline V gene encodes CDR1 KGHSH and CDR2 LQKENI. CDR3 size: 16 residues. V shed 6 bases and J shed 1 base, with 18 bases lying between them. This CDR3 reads CASSPPLVSANTEAFF. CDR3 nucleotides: TGTGCCAGCTCGCCCCCATTAGTATCGGCGAACACTGAAGCTTTCTTT.

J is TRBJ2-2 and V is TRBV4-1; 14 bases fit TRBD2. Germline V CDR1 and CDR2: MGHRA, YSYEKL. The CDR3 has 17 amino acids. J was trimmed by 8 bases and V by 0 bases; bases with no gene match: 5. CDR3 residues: CASSQEGTSGSGGELFF. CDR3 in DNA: TGCGCCAGCAGCCAAGAAGGGACTAGCGGGAGTGGAGGGGAGCTGTTTTTT.

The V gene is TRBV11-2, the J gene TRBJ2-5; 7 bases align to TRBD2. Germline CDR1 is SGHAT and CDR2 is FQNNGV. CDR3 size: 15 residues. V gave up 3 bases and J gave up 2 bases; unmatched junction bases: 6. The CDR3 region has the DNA TGTGCCAGCAGCTTTACCGGGACTACGCAAGAGACCCAGTACTTC. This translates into CASSFTGTTQETQYF.

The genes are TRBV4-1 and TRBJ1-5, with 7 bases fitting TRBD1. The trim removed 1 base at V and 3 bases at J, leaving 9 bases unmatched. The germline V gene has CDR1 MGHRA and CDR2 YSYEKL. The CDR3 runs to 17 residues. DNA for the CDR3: TGCGCCAGCAGCCAAGGGGGGATAGGGACAGACAATCAGCCCCAGCATTTT. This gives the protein CASSQGGIGTDNQPQHF.

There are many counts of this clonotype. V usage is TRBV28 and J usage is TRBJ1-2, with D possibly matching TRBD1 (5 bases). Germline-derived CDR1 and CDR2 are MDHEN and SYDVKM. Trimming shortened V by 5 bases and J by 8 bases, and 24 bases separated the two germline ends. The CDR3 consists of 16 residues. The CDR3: CASSPIGSRAGRGYTF. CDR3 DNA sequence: TGTGCCAGCAGTCCCATAGGATCCCGGGCGGGGCGGGGCTACACCTTC.

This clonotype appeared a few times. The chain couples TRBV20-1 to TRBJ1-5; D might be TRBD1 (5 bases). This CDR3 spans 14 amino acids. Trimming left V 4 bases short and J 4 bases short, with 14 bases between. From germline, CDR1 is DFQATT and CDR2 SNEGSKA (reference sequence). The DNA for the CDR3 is TGCAGTGCTAAAGCCCCCGCAGGGAATCAGCCCCAGCATTTT. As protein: CSAKAPAGNQPQHF.

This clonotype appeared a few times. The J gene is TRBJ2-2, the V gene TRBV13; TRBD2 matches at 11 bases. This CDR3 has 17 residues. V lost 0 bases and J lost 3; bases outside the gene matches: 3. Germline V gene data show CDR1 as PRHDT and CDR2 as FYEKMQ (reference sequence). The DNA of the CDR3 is TGTGCCAGCAGCTTAGGGGGGACTAGCGGAGACACCGGGGAGCTGTTTTTT. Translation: CASSLGGTSGDTGELFF.

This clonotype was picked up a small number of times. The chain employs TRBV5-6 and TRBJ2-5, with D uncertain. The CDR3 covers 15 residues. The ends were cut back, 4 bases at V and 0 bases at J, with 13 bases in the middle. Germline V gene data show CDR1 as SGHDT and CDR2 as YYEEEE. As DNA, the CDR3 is TGTGCCAGCAGCCCACGTACAATGTACCAAGAGACCCAGTACTTC. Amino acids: CASSPRTMYQETQYF.

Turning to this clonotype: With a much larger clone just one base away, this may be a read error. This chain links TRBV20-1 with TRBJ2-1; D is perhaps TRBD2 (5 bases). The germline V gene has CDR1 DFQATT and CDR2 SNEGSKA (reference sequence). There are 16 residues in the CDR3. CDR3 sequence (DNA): TGCAGTGCTAGAGAACAAGGACTGAGCTCCTACAATGAGCAGTCCTTC. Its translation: CSAREQGLSSYNEQSF.

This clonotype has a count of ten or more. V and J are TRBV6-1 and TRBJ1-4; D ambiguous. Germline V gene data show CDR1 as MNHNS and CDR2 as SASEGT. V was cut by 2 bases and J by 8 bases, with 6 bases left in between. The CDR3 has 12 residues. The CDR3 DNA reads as TGTGCCAGCAGTGAAAGGAGGGAAAAACTGTTTTTT. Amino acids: CASSERREKLFF.

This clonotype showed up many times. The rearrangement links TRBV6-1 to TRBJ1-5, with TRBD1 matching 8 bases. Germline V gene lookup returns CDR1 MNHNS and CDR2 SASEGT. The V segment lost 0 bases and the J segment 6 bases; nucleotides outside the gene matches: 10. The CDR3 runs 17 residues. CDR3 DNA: TGTGCCAGCAGTGAAGCGACGAAAGCAGGGGGCGGTCAGCCCCAGCATTTT. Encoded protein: CASSEATKAGGGQPQHF.

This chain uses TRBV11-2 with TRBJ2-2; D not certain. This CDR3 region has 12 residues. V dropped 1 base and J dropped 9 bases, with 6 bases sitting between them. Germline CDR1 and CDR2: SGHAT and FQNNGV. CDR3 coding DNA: TGTGCCAGCAGCTTAGTTATGCGGGAGCTGTTTTTT. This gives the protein CASSLVMRELFF.

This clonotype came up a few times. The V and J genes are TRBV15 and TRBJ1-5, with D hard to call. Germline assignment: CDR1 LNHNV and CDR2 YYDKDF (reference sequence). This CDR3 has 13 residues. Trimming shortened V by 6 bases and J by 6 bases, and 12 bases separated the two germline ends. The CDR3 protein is CATRDQSSQPQHF. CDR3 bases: TGTGCCACCAGAGACCAATCTTCTCAGCCCCAGCATTTT.

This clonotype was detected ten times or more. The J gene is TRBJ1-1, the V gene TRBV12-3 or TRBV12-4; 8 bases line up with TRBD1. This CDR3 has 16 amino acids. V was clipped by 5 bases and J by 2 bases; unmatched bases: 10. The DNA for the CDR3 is TGTGCCAGCAGTACTCGCTCCGGACAGGGAAACACTGAAGCTTTCTTT. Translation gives CASSTRSGQGNTEAFF.

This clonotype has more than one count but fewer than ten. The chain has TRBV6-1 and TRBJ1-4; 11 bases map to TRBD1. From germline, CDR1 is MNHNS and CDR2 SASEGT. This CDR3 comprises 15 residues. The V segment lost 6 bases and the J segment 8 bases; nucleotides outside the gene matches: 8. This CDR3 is CASRRLGTGGEKLFF. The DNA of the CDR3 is TGTGCCAGCAGACGTCTTGGGACAGGGGGGGAAAAACTGTTTTTT.

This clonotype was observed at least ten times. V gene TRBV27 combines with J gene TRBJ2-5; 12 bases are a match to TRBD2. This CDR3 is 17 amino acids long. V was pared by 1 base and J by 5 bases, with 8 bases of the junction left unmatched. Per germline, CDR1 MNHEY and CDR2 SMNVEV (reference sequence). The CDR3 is CASSLWASGRAEETQYF. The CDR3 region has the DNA TGTGCCAGCAGTTTATGGGCTAGCGGGAGGGCAGAGGAGACCCAGTACTTC.

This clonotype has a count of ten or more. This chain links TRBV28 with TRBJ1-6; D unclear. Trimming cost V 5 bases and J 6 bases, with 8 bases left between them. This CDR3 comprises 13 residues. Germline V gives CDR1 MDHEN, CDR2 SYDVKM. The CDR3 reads CASSPLFNSPLHF. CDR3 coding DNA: TGTGCCAGCAGTCCTCTTTTTAATTCACCCCTCCACTTT.